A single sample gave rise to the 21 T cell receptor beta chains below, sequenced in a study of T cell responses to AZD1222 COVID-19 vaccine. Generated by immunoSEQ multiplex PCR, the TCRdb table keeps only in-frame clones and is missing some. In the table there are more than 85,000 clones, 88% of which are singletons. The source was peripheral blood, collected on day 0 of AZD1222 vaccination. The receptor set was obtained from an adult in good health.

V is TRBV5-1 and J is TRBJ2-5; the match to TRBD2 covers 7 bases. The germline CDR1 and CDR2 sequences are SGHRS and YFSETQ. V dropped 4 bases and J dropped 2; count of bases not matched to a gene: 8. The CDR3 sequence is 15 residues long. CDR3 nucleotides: TGCGCCAGCAGCATAGCGGGCGCGTCACAAGAGACCCAGTACTTC. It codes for CASSIAGASQETQYF.

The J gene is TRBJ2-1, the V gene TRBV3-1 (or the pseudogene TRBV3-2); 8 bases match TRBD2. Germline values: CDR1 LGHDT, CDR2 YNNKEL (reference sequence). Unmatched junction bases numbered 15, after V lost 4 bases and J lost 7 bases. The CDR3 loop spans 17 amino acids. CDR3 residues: CASSPGRAFRRGNEQFF. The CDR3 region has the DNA TGTGCCAGCAGCCCCGGGAGGGCATTTCGTCGAGGAAATGAGCAGTTCTTC.

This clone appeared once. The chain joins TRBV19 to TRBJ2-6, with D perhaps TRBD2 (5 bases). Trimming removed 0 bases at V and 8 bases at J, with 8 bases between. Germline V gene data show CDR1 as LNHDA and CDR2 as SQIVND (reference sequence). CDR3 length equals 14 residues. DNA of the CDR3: TGTGCCAGTAGTATAGATAGGAGGTCCAACGTCCTGACTTTC. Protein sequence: CASSIDRRSNVLTF.

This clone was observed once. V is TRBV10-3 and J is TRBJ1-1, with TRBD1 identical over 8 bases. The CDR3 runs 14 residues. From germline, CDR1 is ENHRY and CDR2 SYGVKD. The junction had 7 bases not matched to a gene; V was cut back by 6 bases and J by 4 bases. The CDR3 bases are TGTGCCATCAGGCAGGGGGCGCGGAGCACTGAAGCTTTCTTT. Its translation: CAIRQGARSTEAFF.

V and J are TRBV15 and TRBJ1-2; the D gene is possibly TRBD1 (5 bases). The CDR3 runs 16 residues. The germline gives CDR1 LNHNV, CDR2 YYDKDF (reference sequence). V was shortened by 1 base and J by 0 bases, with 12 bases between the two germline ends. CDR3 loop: CATSRGDSDPNYGYTF. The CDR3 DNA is TGTGCCACCAGCAGAGGTGACAGTGACCCTAACTATGGCTACACCTTC.

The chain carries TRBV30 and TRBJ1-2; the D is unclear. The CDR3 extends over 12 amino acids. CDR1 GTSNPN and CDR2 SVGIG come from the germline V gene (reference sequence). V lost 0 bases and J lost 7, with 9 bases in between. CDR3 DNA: TGTGCCTGGAGTGTAGCGGCTATTGGCTACACCTTC. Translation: CAWSVAAIGYTF.

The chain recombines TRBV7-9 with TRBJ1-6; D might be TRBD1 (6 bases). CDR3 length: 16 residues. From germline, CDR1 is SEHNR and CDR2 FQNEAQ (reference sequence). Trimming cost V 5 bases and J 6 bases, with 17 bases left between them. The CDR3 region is CASSPRGERGNSPLHF. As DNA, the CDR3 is TGTGCCAGCAGCCCTAGGGGGGAGAGGGGTAATTCACCCCTCCACTTT. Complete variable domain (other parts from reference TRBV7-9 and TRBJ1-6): DTGVSQNPRHKITKRGQNVTFRCDPISEHNRLYWYRQTLGQGPEFLTYFQNEAQLEKSRLLSDRFSAERPKGSFSTLEIQRTEQGDSAMYLCASSPRGERGNSPLHFGNGTRLTVT.

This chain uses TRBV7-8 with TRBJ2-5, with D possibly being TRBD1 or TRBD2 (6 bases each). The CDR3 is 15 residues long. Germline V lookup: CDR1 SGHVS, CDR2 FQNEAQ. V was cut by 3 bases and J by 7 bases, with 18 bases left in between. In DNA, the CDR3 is TGTGCCAGCAGCTTTGGTAGGGGGGTTCAAACGACCCAGTACTTC. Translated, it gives CASSFGRGVQTTQYF.

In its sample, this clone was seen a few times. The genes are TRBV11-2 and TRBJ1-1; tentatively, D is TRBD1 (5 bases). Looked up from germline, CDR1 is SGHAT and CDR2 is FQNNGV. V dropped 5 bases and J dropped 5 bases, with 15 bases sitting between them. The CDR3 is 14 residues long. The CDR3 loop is CASSPTGGGTEAFF. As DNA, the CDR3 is TGTGCCAGCAGCCCGACGGGGGGAGGGACTGAAGCTTTCTTT.

CDR3 in amino acids: CASSQEGGSYQPQHF. For the CDR3, the DNA is TGCGCCAGCAGCCAAGAGGGGGGTTCTTATCAGCCCCAGCATTTT. This sequence joins TRBV4-1 and TRBJ1-5; D is perhaps TRBD1 (5 bases). V was trimmed by 0 bases and J by 5 bases, leaving 11 bases between them. CDR3 length: 15 amino acids. Per the germline V gene, CDR1 is MGHRA and CDR2 is YSYEKL.

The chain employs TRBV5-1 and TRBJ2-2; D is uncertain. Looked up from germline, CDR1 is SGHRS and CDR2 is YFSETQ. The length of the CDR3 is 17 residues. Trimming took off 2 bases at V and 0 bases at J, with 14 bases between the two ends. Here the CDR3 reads CASSFSPQESNTGELFF. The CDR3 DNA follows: TGCGCCAGCAGCTTTAGCCCTCAGGAGTCGAACACCGGGGAGCTGTTTTTT.

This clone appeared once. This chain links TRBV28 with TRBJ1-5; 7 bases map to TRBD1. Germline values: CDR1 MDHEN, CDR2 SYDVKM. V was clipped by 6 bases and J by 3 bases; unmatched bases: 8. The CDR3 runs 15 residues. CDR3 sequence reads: CASSPFTGANQPQHF. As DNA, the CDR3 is TGTGCCAGCAGCCCCTTTACAGGGGCCAATCAGCCCCAGCATTTT.

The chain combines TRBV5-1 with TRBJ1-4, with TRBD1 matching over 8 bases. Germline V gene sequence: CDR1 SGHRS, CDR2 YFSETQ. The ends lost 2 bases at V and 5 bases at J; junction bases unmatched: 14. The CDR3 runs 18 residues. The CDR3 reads CASSFGRRGTGVNEKLFF. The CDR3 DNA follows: TGCGCCAGCAGCTTTGGGCGTCGGGGGACAGGTGTAAATGAAAAACTGTTTTTT.

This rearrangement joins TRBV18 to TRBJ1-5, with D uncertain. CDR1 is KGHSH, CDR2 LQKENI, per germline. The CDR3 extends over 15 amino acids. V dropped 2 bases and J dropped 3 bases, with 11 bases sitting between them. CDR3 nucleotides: TGTGCCAGCTCACCAGAGGTGGGTTACAATCAGCCCCAGCATTTT. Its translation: CASSPEVGYNQPQHF.

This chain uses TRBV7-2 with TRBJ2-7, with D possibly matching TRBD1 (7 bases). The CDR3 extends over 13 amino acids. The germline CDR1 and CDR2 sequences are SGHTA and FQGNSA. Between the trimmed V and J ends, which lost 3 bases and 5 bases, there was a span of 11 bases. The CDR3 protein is CASSFQGGNEQYF. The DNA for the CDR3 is TGTGCCAGCAGCTTCCAGGGGGGAAACGAGCAGTACTTC.

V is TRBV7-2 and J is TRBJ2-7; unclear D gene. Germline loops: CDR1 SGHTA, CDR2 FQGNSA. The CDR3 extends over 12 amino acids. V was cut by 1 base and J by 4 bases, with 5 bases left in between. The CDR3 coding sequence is TGTGCCAGCAGCTTAGAACGGTACGAGCAGTACTTC. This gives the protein CASSLERYEQYF.

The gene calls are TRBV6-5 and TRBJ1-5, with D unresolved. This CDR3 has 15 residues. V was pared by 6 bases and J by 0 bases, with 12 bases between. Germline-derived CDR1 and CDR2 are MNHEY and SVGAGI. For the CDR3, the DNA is TGTGCCAGCAGCAAGAGGCCTTTTAGCAATCAGCCCCAGCATTTT. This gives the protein CASSKRPFSNQPQHF.

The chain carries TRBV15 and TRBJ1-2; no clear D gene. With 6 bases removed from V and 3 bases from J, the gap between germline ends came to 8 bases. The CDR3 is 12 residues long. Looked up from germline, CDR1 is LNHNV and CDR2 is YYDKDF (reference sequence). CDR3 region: CATSVGDYGYTF. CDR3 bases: TGTGCCACCAGTGTGGGTGACTATGGCTACACCTTC.

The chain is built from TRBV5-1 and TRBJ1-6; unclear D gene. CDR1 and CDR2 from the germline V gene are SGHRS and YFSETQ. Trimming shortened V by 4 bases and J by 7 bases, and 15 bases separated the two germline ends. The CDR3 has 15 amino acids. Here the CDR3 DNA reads TGCGCCAGCAGCATGGAAGGACCCTCAAATTCACCCCTCCACTTT. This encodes CASSMEGPSNSPLHF.

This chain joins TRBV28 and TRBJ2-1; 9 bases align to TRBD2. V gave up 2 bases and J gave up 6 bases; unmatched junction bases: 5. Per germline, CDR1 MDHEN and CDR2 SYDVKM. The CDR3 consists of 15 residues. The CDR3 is CASSLAGGLGNEQFF. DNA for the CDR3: TGTGCCAGCAGTTTAGCGGGAGGGCTGGGCAATGAGCAGTTCTTC.

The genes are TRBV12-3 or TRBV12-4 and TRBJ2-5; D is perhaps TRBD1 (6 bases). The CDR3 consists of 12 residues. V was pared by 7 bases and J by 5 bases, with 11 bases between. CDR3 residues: CASNPRGETQYF. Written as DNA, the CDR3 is TGTGCCAGCAACCCCAGGGGCGAGACCCAGTACTTC.